One and the same sample provided the 15 T cell receptor beta chains below, sequenced in a study of shared clonotypes between healthy human individuals. Repertoires were generated with immunoSEQ multiplex PCR, while TCRdb's copy carries only in-frame clones and drops some. The sample has over a million clones; more than 95% are singletons. The material sequenced was naive CD4+ T cells sorted from blood. Subset indicated: CD45RA+ positively selected. These receptors originate from a man aged 30-40 years in good health.

The rearrangement uses TRBV5-1 and TRBJ2-5; 9 bases line up with TRBD2. Germline assignment: CDR1 SGHRS and CDR2 YFSETQ. Losses at the gene ends were 4 bases for V and 1 base for J; bases not matched to a gene: 5. CDR3 size: 15 residues. The CDR3: CASSRLAEVQETQYF. CDR3 in DNA: TGCGCCAGCAGCAGACTAGCGGAGGTCCAAGAGACCCAGTACTTC. Combining the CDR3 with reference TRBV5-1 and TRBJ2-5 gives the whole variable domain KAGVTQTPRYLIKTRGQQVTLSCSPISGHRSVSWYQQTPGQGLQFLFEYFSETQRNKGNFPGRFSGRQFSNSRSEMNVSTLELGDSALYLCASSRLAEVQETQYFGPGTRLLVL.

The gene calls are TRBV6-5 and TRBJ1-5; 8 bases match TRBD1. V lost 5 bases and J lost 7; bases outside the gene matches: 7. The V gene's germline CDR1 is MNHEY and CDR2 SVGAGI. The CDR3 spans 14 residues. In DNA, the CDR3 is TGTGCCAGCAGTGGCAGGGGGCTGGGGCAGCCCCAGCATTTT. It specifies CASSGRGLGQPQHF.

The rearrangement joins TRBV4-2 to TRBJ1-3; 8 nucleotides match TRBD1. Germline V gene lookup returns CDR1 LGHNA and CDR2 YNFKEQ. The CDR3 is 17 residues long. V was pared by 4 bases and J by 4 bases, with 12 bases of the junction left unmatched. The CDR3: CASSLGQGSETGNTIYF. The DNA for the CDR3 is TGTGCCAGCAGCCTCGGACAGGGCTCAGAAACAGGAAACACCATATATTTT.

The J gene is TRBJ2-1, the V gene TRBV6-5; D is undetermined. Germline V CDR1 and CDR2: MNHEY, SVGAGI. CDR3 length equals 14 residues. V was cut by 3 bases and J by 5 bases, with 11 bases left in between. CDR3 in amino acids: CASSYRPANNEQFF. In DNA, the CDR3 is TGTGCCAGCAGTTATCGGCCAGCCAACAATGAGCAGTTCTTC.

The rearrangement joins TRBV18 to TRBJ2-7; possible D gene TRBD1, 6 bases. The CDR3 spans 11 residues. Germline V gene data show CDR1 as KGHSH and CDR2 as LQKENI. V lost 5 bases and J lost 6, with 8 bases in between. Written as DNA, the CDR3 is TGTGCCAGCTCAACAGGGTTCGAGCAGTACTTC. Translated: CASSTGFEQYF.

The J gene is TRBJ2-7, the V gene TRBV11-2; 12 nucleotides align to TRBD2. The V gene's germline CDR1 is SGHAT and CDR2 FQNNGV. This CDR3 contains 15 residues. J was trimmed by 4 bases and V by 4 bases; bases with no gene match: 5. CDR3 residues: CASSSTSGRTYEQYF. In DNA form, the CDR3 reads TGTGCCAGCAGCTCGACTAGCGGGAGAACGTACGAGCAGTACTTC.

The chain uses TRBV6-1 and TRBJ2-2; 8 bases map to TRBD2. The germline gives CDR1 MNHNS, CDR2 SASEGT. The CDR3 spans 12 residues. V lost 7 bases, J lost 7 bases, and 2 bases stayed unmatched. CDR3 DNA sequence: TGTGCCAGCACTCTAGCGGGCGGGGAGCTGTTTTTT. Translated, it gives CASTLAGGELFF.

As regards this clone: Other DNA sequences in the same sample also yield this CDR3. The CDR3 sequence is CATSRGGSSYNEQFF. CDR3 in DNA: TGTGCCACCAGCAGGGGCGGGAGTTCCTACAATGAGCAGTTCTTC. The chain recombines TRBV15 with TRBJ2-1, with 7 bases matching TRBD2. Germline V lookup: CDR1 LNHNV, CDR2 YYDKDF (reference sequence). The CDR3 sequence is 15 residues long. The ends lost 3 bases at V and 1 base at J; junction bases unmatched: 3.

This rearrangement joins TRBV2 to TRBJ1-3; 8 bases align to TRBD1. J was trimmed by 10 bases and V by 5 bases; bases with no gene match: 13. The CDR3 is made up of 15 amino acids. CDR1 is SNHLY and CDR2 is FYNNEI in the germline V gene. The CDR3 reads CASSSGQGGLSTIYF. CDR3 DNA: TGTGCCAGCAGTTCTGGACAGGGAGGTTTAAGTACCATATATTTT.

This chain joins TRBV6-5 and TRBJ1-1, with TRBD1 matching 9 bases. Germline V gene sequence: CDR1 MNHEY, CDR2 SVGAGI. The CDR3 sequence is 15 residues long. The V segment lost 8 bases and the J segment 5 bases; nucleotides outside the gene matches: 12. The chain's CDR3 is CASVDLGTGQTEAFF. CDR3 sequence (DNA): TGTGCCAGCGTTGATCTTGGGACAGGGCAAACTGAAGCTTTCTTT.

The V gene is TRBV7-6, the J gene TRBJ2-2; tentatively, D is TRBD1 or TRBD2 (5 bases each). CDR3 length: 16 residues. Germline-derived CDR1 and CDR2 are SGHVS and FNYEAQ. The V and J ends lost 5 bases and 7 bases respectively, with 20 bases between them. The CDR3 nucleotides are TGTGCCAGCAGCGTCGGGACCCGCGCCCTTATCGGGGAGCTGTTTTTT. Translation gives CASSVGTRALIGELFF.

The chain is built from TRBV7-9 and TRBJ2-1, with D uncertain. This CDR3 comprises 14 residues. The V gene lost 1 base and the J gene lost 6 bases, with 10 bases spanning the gap. Germline V gene data show CDR1 as SEHNR and CDR2 as FQNEAQ (reference sequence). The CDR3: CASSLELGSNEQFF. The DNA of the CDR3 is TGTGCCAGCAGCTTAGAGCTAGGAAGCAATGAGCAGTTCTTC.

The chain recombines TRBV19 with TRBJ2-7; D is perhaps TRBD2 (5 bases). This CDR3 has 15 residues. Germline V lookup: CDR1 LNHDA, CDR2 SQIVND (reference sequence). With 2 bases removed from V and 3 bases from J, the gap between germline ends came to 14 bases. The CDR3 loop reads CASSIRRLEGYEQYF. The CDR3 nucleotides are TGTGCCAGTAGTATAAGAAGACTTGAGGGCTACGAGCAGTACTTC.

This clone appeared once. The junction departs from the called germline gene at one end, perhaps through a read error. CDR3 protein: CASTLMAGGNYEQYF. The CDR3 DNA sequence: TGTGCCAGCACCTTAATGGCGGGAGGCAACTACGAGCAGTACTTC. The rearrangement uses TRBV7-2 and TRBJ2-7; TRBD2 aligns across 8 bases. Germline lookup yields CDR1 SGHTA and CDR2 FQGNSA. The CDR3 loop spans 15 amino acids.

This chain links TRBV25-1 with TRBJ1-4, with D possibly matching TRBD1 (5 bases). This CDR3 spans 14 amino acids. Per the germline V gene, CDR1 is MGHDK and CDR2 is SYGVNS. V gave up 4 bases and J gave up 8 bases, with 14 bases separating them. The CDR3: CASSGLGVQEKLFF. DNA for the CDR3: TGTGCCAGCAGTGGTTTGGGGGTTCAGGAAAAACTGTTTTTT.